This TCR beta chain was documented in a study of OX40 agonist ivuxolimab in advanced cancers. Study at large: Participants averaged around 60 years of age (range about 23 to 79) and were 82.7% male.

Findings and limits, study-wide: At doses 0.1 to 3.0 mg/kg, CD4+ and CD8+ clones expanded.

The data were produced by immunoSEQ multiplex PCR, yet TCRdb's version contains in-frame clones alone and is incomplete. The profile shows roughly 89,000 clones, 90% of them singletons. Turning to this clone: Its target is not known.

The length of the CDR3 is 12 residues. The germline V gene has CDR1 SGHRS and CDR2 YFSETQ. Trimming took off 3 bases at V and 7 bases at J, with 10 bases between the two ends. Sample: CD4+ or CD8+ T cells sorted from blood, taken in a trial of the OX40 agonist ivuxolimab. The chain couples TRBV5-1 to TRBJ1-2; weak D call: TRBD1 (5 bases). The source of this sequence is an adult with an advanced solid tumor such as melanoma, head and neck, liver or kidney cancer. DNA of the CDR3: TGCGCCAGCAGCTCTGGGACGTCTGGCTACACCTTC. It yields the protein CASSSGTSGYTF.